These 2 T cell receptor beta chains were all obtained from the same sample, sequenced in a study of blood T cell repertoires in COVID-19. Method: immunoSEQ multiplex PCR; TCRdb's copy keeps in-frame clones and lacks some. The sample carries under 250,000 clones, more than 70% recorded once. Sequenced sample: peripheral blood. Receptors originate from a woman aged 80 or older with COVID-19, enrolled during active disease.

J is TRBJ1-5 and V is TRBV27; possibly TRBD1 for D (6 bases). The CDR3 extends over 15 amino acids. Looked up from germline, CDR1 is MNHEY and CDR2 is SMNVEV (reference sequence). V lost 8 bases, J lost 2 bases, and 16 bases lay in between. The CDR3 DNA reads TGTGCCAGCGCGCCAGGGGATGGTGGCAATCAGCCCCAGCATTTT. It encodes CASAPGDGGNQPQHF.

The chain is built from TRBV6-5 and TRBJ2-1; no firm D call. CDR3 length: 12 residues. Trimming shortened V by 8 bases and J by 7 bases, and 12 bases separated the two germline ends. Looked up from germline, CDR1 is MNHEY and CDR2 is SVGAGI. DNA for the CDR3: TGTGCCAGCGCGAGGCCAGCTAATGAGCAGTTCTTC. Encoded protein: CASARPANEQFF.